This T cell receptor beta chain was profiled in a study of blood T cell repertoires in COVID-19. About the study: COVID-19 samples collected from the United States, Italy and Spain covered acute and convalescent phases.

Libraries were prepared by immunoSEQ multiplex PCR; TCRdb keeps only in-frame clonotypes and omits some of them. The sample lists a few hundred thousand clones; roughly 90% were seen once. Clinical histories supplied by participants themselves formed the basis of cohort assignment. In Cohort 3, a recovered donor had either two negative PCRs, clearance, or symptom resolution. Deletions cut 4 bases from V and 3 bases from J, with 13 bases between. The CDR3 contains 14 residues. Germline values: CDR1 SGHRS, CDR2 YFSETQ. The sequencing input was PBMCs or T cells enriched from blood (not recorded which). This rearrangement joins TRBV5-1 to TRBJ2-5; a weak D match, TRBD1 (6 bases). The clonotype was recovered from a woman aged 40 to 55 who had recovered from COVID-19. The CDR3 here is CASSPGALKETQYF. CDR3 coding DNA: TGCGCCAGCAGCCCAGGGGCCTTGAAAGAGACCCAGTACTTC.